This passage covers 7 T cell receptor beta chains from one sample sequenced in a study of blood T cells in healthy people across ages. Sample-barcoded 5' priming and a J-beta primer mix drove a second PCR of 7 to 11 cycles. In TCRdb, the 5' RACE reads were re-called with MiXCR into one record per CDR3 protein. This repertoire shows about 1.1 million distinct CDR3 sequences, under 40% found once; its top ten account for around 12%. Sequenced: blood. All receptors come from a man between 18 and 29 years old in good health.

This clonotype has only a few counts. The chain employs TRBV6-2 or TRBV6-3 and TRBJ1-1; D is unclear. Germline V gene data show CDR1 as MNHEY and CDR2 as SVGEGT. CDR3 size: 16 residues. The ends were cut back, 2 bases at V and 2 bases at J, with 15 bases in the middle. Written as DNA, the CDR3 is TGTGCCAGCAGTTACACGTATCGTCGGGATAACACTGAAGCTTTCTTT. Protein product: CASSYTYRRDNTEAFF.

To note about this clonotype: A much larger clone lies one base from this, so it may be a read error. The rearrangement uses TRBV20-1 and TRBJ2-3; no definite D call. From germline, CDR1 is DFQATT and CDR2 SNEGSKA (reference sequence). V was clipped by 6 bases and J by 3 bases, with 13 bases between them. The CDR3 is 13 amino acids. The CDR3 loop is CSAGSPSTDTQYF. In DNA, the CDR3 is TGCAGTGCCGGATCACCCTCAACAGATACGCAGTATTTT.

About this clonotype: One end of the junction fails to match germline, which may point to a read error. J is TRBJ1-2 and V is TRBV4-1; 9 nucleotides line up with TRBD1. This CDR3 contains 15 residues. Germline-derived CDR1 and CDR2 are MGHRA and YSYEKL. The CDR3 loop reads CASSQGQGFRYGYTF. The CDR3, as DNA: TGTGCCAGCAGCCAAGGACAGGGGTTTCGTTATGGCTACACCTTC.

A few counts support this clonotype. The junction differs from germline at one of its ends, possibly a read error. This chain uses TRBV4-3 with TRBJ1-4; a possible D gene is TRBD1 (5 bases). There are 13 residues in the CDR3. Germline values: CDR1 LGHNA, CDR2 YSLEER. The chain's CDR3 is CASSQGRGGKLFF. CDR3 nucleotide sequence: TGCGCCAGCAGTCAAGGGAGGGGAGGGAAACTGTTTTTT.

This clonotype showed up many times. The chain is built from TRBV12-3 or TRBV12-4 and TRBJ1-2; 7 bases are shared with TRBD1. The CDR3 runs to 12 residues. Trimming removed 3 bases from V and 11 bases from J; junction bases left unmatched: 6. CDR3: CASSFAPDRYTF. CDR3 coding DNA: TGTGCCAGCAGTTTTGCCCCGGACAGGTACACCTTC.

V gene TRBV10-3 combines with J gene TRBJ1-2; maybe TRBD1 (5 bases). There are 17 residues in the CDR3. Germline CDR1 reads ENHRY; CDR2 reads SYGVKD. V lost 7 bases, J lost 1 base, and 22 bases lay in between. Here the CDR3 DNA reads TGTGCCATCACCGACCTTATAGGACAAGACTTTAACTATGGCTACACCTTC. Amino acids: CAITDLIGQDFNYGYTF.

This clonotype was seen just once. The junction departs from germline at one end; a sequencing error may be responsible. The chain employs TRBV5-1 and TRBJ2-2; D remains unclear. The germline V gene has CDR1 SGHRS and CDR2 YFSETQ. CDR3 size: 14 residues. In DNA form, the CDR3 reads TGCGCCGGCAGCTTGGCGTTGAACACCGGGGAGCTGTTTTTT. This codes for CAGSLALNTGELFF.